The 31 T cell receptor beta chains below were found in one sample sequenced in a study of response to subunit inactivated influenza vaccine. TCRdb used MiXCR to reprocess the RT-PCR reads, holding one entry per CDR3 protein. The table lists about 650,000 distinct CDR3 sequences, about 15% of them singletons. This specimen was PBMCs from blood, taken 14 to 15 days before vaccination. These receptors all stem from a man aged 45 to 65 who received an inactivated influenza vaccine.

The CDR3 reads CASSYPSTTYSGRPYEQYF. The CDR3 DNA sequence: TGTGCCAGCAGTTACCCCTCTACCACCTATAGCGGGAGACCCTACGAGCAGTACTTC. The chain links TRBV6-2 or TRBV6-3 to TRBJ2-7; 9 nucleotides line up with TRBD2. The germline gives CDR1 MNHEY, CDR2 SVGEGT. This CDR3 comprises 19 residues. Trimming at V came to 2 bases and at J to 2 bases, leaving 16 bases not matched to a gene.

This sequence joins TRBV6-4 and TRBJ2-4; D is possibly TRBD1 or TRBD2 (5 bases each). The length of the CDR3 is 11 residues. Germline values: CDR1 MRHNA, CDR2 SNTAGT. The V end was cut by 8 bases, the J end by 7 bases, with 9 bases between. CDR3 amino acids: CASVGVNIQYF. The CDR3 DNA reads as TGTGCCAGCGTGGGGGTGAACATTCAGTACTTC.

This clonotype came up a few times. The V and J genes are TRBV12-3 or TRBV12-4 and TRBJ1-6; D is ambiguous. The V gene lost 4 bases and the J gene lost 7 bases, with 11 bases spanning the gap. The CDR3 has 14 amino acids. The CDR3 nucleotides are TGTGCCAGCAGTTCGCTGGCGGGAAATTCACCCCTCCACTTT. Protein product: CASSSLAGNSPLHF.

The chain uses TRBV28 and TRBJ2-3; the match to TRBD1 covers 7 bases. With V trimmed by 3 bases and J by 6 bases, 9 bases remained unmatched. The CDR3 covers 15 residues. From germline, CDR1 is MDHEN and CDR2 SYDVKM. CDR3 coding DNA: TGTGCCAGCAGTTTGGGGTCTACAGGGGTGGATACGCAGTATTTT. Translating gives CASSLGSTGVDTQYF. The variable domain in full, completed from reference TRBV28 and TRBJ2-3, reads DVKVTQSSRYLVKRTGEKVFLECVQDMDHENMFWYRQDPGLGLRLIYFSYDVKMKEKGDIPEGYSVSREKKERFSLILESASTNQTSMYLCASSLGSTGVDTQYFGPGTRLTVL.

This clonotype has just a few counts. The J gene is TRBJ2-3, the V gene TRBV10-3; TRBD1 or TRBD2 may be the D gene (5 bases each). Per germline, CDR1 ENHRY and CDR2 SYGVKD. The V and J ends lost 4 bases and 1 base respectively, with 15 bases between them. This CDR3 has 16 residues. The CDR3 sequence is CAISVERGDGTDTQYF. The CDR3 DNA follows: TGTGCCATCAGTGTAGAAAGAGGGGATGGCACAGATACGCAGTATTTT.

The chain recombines TRBV7-9 with TRBJ2-3; 8 nucleotides match TRBD2. This CDR3 comprises 16 residues. The V segment lost 1 base and the J segment 3 bases; nucleotides outside the gene matches: 6. The V gene's germline CDR1 is SEHNR and CDR2 FQNEAQ (reference sequence). The CDR3 DNA sequence: TGTGCCAGCAGCTTAGATGCGGGGGGCTGGACAGATACGCAGTATTTT. Encoded protein: CASSLDAGGWTDTQYF.

This clonotype was observed a few times. The rearrangement joins TRBV11-2 to TRBJ2-2; 10 nucleotides agree with TRBD1. The germline V gene encodes CDR1 SGHAT and CDR2 FQNNGV. With V trimmed by 2 bases and J by 3 bases, 3 bases remained unmatched. CDR3 length: 16 residues. The DNA of the CDR3 is TGTGCCAGCAGCTTACTGACAGGGGGCTACACCGGGGAGCTGTTTTTT. This translates into CASSLLTGGYTGELFF.

This clonotype showed up just a few times. The J gene is TRBJ2-2, the V gene TRBV6-1, with 8 bases identical to TRBD2. Per the germline V gene, CDR1 is MNHNS and CDR2 is SASEGT. The J segment lost 5 bases and the V segment lost 7 bases, leaving 15 bases of the junction unmatched. The CDR3 runs 17 residues. CDR3 sequence reads: CASTNPRGGMGTGELFF. In DNA form, the CDR3 reads TGTGCCAGCACCAATCCTCGGGGGGGTATGGGGACCGGGGAGCTGTTTTTT.

V gene TRBV5-1 combines with J gene TRBJ2-3, with 9 bases fitting TRBD1. J lost 2 bases, V lost 4 bases, and 11 bases had no gene match. CDR1 is SGHRS, CDR2 YFSETQ, per germline. This CDR3 contains 17 residues. The CDR3 here is CASSPRRTGAITDTQYF. CDR3 coding DNA: TGCGCCAGCAGCCCCAGACGGACAGGGGCCATCACAGATACGCAGTATTTT.

J is TRBJ1-6 and V is TRBV30; maybe TRBD1 (6 bases). The germline CDR1 and CDR2 sequences are GTSNPN and SVGIG (reference sequence). The V gene lost 5 bases and the J gene lost 13 bases, with 21 bases spanning the gap. The CDR3 runs 14 residues. CDR3 nucleotide sequence: TGTGCCTGGGGACCGGGACATTCACCTTCGCCCCTCCACTTT. It is translated as CAWGPGHSPSPLHF.

This clonotype was observed a few times. The V gene is TRBV29-1, the J gene TRBJ1-2, with a weak D call TRBD1 (6 bases). The CDR3 length is 13 residues. With 8 bases removed from V and 1 base from J, the gap between germline ends came to 14 bases. Germline-derived CDR1 and CDR2 are SQVTM and ANQGSEA. CDR3 sequence (DNA): TGCAGCATCCAGACAGGCGATAACTATGGCTACACCTTC. This codes for CSIQTGDNYGYTF. The variable domain in full, with the rest retrieved from reference TRBV29-1 and TRBJ1-2, is SAVISQKPSRDICQRGTSLTIQCQVDSQVTMMFWYRQQPGQSLTLIATANQGSEATYESGFVIDKFPISRPNLTFSTLTVSNMSPEDSSIYLCSIQTGDNYGYTFGSGTRLTVV.

The chain couples TRBV9 to TRBJ1-1; D uncertain. V was cut by 0 bases and J by 2 bases, with 5 bases left in between. This CDR3 has 13 residues. Germline values: CDR1 SGDLS, CDR2 YYNGEE. CDR3 loop: CASSVVSNTEAFF. Here the CDR3 DNA reads TGTGCCAGCAGCGTAGTTAGTAACACTGAAGCTTTCTTT.

This clonotype was recorded a few times. The V gene is TRBV12-3 or TRBV12-4, the J gene TRBJ2-3; the D is unclear. The CDR3 has 13 amino acids. V lost 6 bases, J lost 10 bases, and 17 bases lay in between. The CDR3 nucleotides are TGTGCCAGCAGCTTCACTGTGAACGGTGCGCAGTATTTT. Translation: CASSFTVNGAQYF.

This clonotype was seen more than once but under ten times. The chain has TRBV20-1 and TRBJ2-3; D may be TRBD2 (7 bases). Germline CDR1 is DFQATT and CDR2 is SNEGSKA (reference sequence). Deletions cut 6 bases from V and 5 bases from J, with 15 bases between. CDR3 length: 13 amino acids. CDR3 nucleotide sequence: TGCAGTGCCCGGGGGGCCGCTGGAGATACGCAGTATTTT. Translation: CSARGAAGDTQYF.

This clonotype has only a few counts. The J gene is TRBJ2-7, the V gene TRBV5-5; TRBD1 agrees at 9 bases. The V gene's germline CDR1 is SGHKS and CDR2 YYEKEE (reference sequence). With V trimmed by 9 bases and J by 4 bases, 14 bases remained unmatched. The CDR3 is made up of 15 amino acids. In DNA form, the CDR3 reads TGTGCCACCTCGTTTTGGGGACAGGGCTTATACGAGCAGTACTTC. Translating gives CATSFWGQGLYEQYF. The entire variable domain, with the rest obtained from reference TRBV5-5 and TRBJ2-7, is as follows: DAGVTQSPTHLIKTRGQQVTLRCSPISGHKSVSWYQQVLGQGPQFIFQYYEKEERGRGNFPDRFSARQFPNYSSELNVNALLLGDSALYLCATSFWGQGLYEQYFGPGTRLTVT.

This rearrangement joins TRBV23-1 to TRBJ2-1; D not certain. TRBV23-1 carries the ORF label, with uncertain function. CDR3 length: 15 residues. The V end lost 6 bases, the J end lost 3 bases, and 15 bases lay between the germline ends. The CDR3 sequence: CASSPKGDLYNEQFF. The CDR3 DNA follows: TGCGCCAGCAGCCCCAAGGGCGACCTCTACAATGAGCAGTTCTTC.

This clonotype was picked up a small number of times. This rearrangement joins TRBV15 to TRBJ2-1; D gene uncertain. The CDR3 spans 14 residues. V was trimmed by 1 base and J by 1 base, leaving 5 bases between them. Per germline, CDR1 LNHNV and CDR2 YYDKDF (reference sequence). CDR3 DNA: TGTGCCACCAGCAGAGCGGGTTCCTACAATGAGCAGTTCTTC. Residues: CATSRAGSYNEQFF.

CDR3 in DNA: TGCGCCAGCAGCATTCGGGACTCCCAAATGGGTAGCACCGGGGAGCTGTTTTTT. It is translated as CASSIRDSQMGSTGELFF. The chain uses TRBV5-1 and TRBJ2-2, with D possibly matching TRBD2 (6 bases). The germline V gene has CDR1 SGHRS and CDR2 YFSETQ. The CDR3 length is 18 residues. V was cut by 4 bases and J by 4 bases, with 23 bases left in between.

This clonotype has more than one count but fewer than ten. As DNA, the CDR3 is TGTGCCAGCAGTTTAGAGGACAGTGGGGTTTACGAGCAGTACTTC. Its protein product is CASSLEDSGVYEQYF. This chain links TRBV27 with TRBJ2-7; TRBD1 is a possible D gene (6 bases). CDR1 is MNHEY and CDR2 is SMNVEV in the germline V gene (reference sequence). The CDR3 extends over 15 amino acids. The germline V and J ends were trimmed by 2 bases and 4 bases, with 15 bases remaining between them.

This chain joins TRBV6-1 and TRBJ2-5; TRBD2 might be the D (5 bases). The V and J ends lost 0 bases and 4 bases respectively, with 12 bases between them. Looked up from germline, CDR1 is MNHNS and CDR2 is SASEGT. The CDR3 is made up of 15 amino acids. DNA for the CDR3: TGTGCCAGCAGTGAAGCGCATCCAGGAGGAGAGACCCAGTACTTC. It is translated as CASSEAHPGGETQYF.

The chain combines TRBV28 with TRBJ2-1; possibly TRBD2 for D (5 bases). V dropped 5 bases and J dropped 10 bases, with 15 bases sitting between them. The CDR3 loop spans 13 amino acids. The germline gives CDR1 MDHEN, CDR2 SYDVKM. DNA for the CDR3: TGTGCCAGCAGTACCGGACTGATCCCCGAGCAGTTCTTC. As protein: CASSTGLIPEQFF.

This clonotype has only a few counts. This rearrangement joins TRBV4-1 to TRBJ2-3; D possibly corresponds to TRBD2 (6 bases). Germline assignment: CDR1 MGHRA and CDR2 YSYEKL. V shed 2 bases and J shed 6 bases, with 18 bases lying between them. The CDR3 is made up of 16 amino acids. CDR3 protein: CASSQTSLAGGDTQYF. CDR3 coding DNA: TGCGCCAGCAGCCAAACCTCACTCGCCGGAGGGGATACGCAGTATTTT.

J is TRBJ1-5 and V is TRBV9; 7 bases agree with TRBD1. This CDR3 is 14 amino acids long. Trimming cost V 3 bases and J 2 bases; bases outside gene matches: 2. Germline V gene lookup returns CDR1 SGDLS and CDR2 YYNGEE. CDR3 protein: CASSGDRGNQPQHF. The DNA for the CDR3 is TGTGCCAGCAGCGGCGACAGGGGCAATCAGCCCCAGCATTTT.

V is TRBV30 and J is TRBJ2-3; D is unresolved. This CDR3 region has 14 residues. The V gene lost 2 bases and the J gene lost 2 bases, with 11 bases spanning the gap. The germline V gene has CDR1 GTSNPN and CDR2 SVGIG (reference sequence). The CDR3, as DNA: TGTGCCTGGAGTTCCCGGCCAGACACAGATACGCAGTATTTT. This codes for CAWSSRPDTDTQYF. The entire variable domain, with the rest obtained from reference TRBV30 and TRBJ2-3, is as follows: SQTIHQWPATLVQPVGSPLSLECTVEGTSNPNLYWYRQAAGRGLQLLFYSVGIGQISSEVPQNLSASRPQDRQFILSSKKLLLSDSGFYLCAWSSRPDTDTQYFGPGTRLTVL.

This clonotype was seen more than once but under ten times. This chain joins TRBV6-5 and TRBJ2-6; D not resolved. This CDR3 has 16 amino acids. Germline-derived CDR1 and CDR2 are MNHEY and SVGAGI. Trimming stripped 2 bases from V and 4 bases from J, with 12 bases between. The CDR3 DNA is TGTGCCAGCAGTTACGAGCTTAGGTACGGGGCCAACGTCCTGACTTTC. It is translated as CASSYELRYGANVLTF.

In this sample, this clonotype turned up a few times. This chain uses TRBV20-1 with TRBJ2-1; D is tentatively TRBD1 or TRBD2 (5 bases each). V was clipped by 1 base and J by 11 bases, with 21 bases between them. The germline CDR1 and CDR2 sequences are DFQATT and SNEGSKA (reference sequence). This CDR3 is built from 15 residues. CDR3 sequence reads: CSARGPGTMKVQQFF. The CDR3 nucleotides read TGCAGTGCTAGAGGCCCAGGGACCATGAAGGTCCAGCAGTTCTTC.

The chain joins TRBV27 to TRBJ2-7; 7 bases agree with TRBD2. The ends lost 8 bases at V and 4 bases at J; junction bases unmatched: 8. CDR1 and CDR2 from the germline V gene are MNHEY and SMNVEV (reference sequence). The CDR3 sequence is 13 residues long. The CDR3 coding sequence is TGTGCCAGCGGGAGGGCCGGGAATTACGAGCAGTACTTC. Encoded protein: CASGRAGNYEQYF.

A few counts support this clonotype. This chain uses TRBV10-3 with TRBJ2-2; D unclear. This CDR3 is 11 amino acids long. The germline CDR1 and CDR2 sequences are ENHRY and SYGVKD. V was trimmed by 11 bases and J by 8 bases, leaving 12 bases between them. Here the CDR3 reads CAVQIRGELFF. The DNA of the CDR3 is TGTGCCGTCCAAATAAGAGGGGAGCTGTTTTTT.

The sample holds one count of this clonotype. This may arise from a read error, as a much more abundant clone is one base away. V and J are TRBV7-9 and TRBJ2-7, with 8 bases lining up with TRBD1. With 4 bases clipped from V and 3 bases from J, the junction kept 5 bases outside the gene matches. The germline V gene encodes CDR1 SEHNR and CDR2 FQNEAQ (reference sequence). This CDR3 contains 14 residues. The CDR3: CASSSRDRYYEQYF. CDR3 coding DNA: TGTGCCAGCAGCTCCCGGGACAGGTACTACGAGCAGTACTTC.

This clonotype was seen only a few times. The chain combines TRBV5-1 with TRBJ1-1; D may be TRBD1 (5 bases). The CDR3 is 14 residues long. The V end lost 4 bases, the J end lost 8 bases, and 18 bases lay between the germline ends. The germline gives CDR1 SGHRS, CDR2 YFSETQ. The CDR3 reads CASSIEISPGEAFF. CDR3 DNA: TGCGCCAGCAGCATTGAGATTAGTCCAGGGGAAGCTTTCTTT.

The chain uses TRBV28 and TRBJ1-2; no clear D gene. Germline values: CDR1 MDHEN, CDR2 SYDVKM. The CDR3 has 15 amino acids. Trimming pared 2 bases from V and 0 bases from J, leaving 10 bases between. Here the CDR3 reads CASSLKLRPNYGYTF. In nucleotides, the CDR3 is TGTGCCAGCAGTTTAAAACTGCGGCCTAACTATGGCTACACCTTC.